Included here is one TCR beta chain sequence, with context. V lost 3 bases and J lost 0, with 12 bases in between. The CDR3 runs 15 residues. The germline gives CDR1 LGHNA, CDR2 YSLEER. Only in-frame clones appear in the TCRdb table, and some are missing; sequencing was by immunoSEQ multiplex PCR. The profile covers some 2,000,000 clones, with 85% to 95% appearing a single time and about 0.13% taken by the ten largest. The sample comes from a study of shared clonotypes between healthy human individuals. Sample: naive CD4+ T cells sorted from blood. The subset denotes: CD45RA+ positively selected. J is TRBJ2-7 and V is TRBV4-3; D is possibly TRBD1 (6 bases). The source is a man between 18 and 35 years old in good health. The CDR3 DNA follows: TGCGCCAGCAGCCAGCTGACAGGTCCCTCCTACGAGCAGTACTTC. Its protein is CASSQLTGPSYEQYF.